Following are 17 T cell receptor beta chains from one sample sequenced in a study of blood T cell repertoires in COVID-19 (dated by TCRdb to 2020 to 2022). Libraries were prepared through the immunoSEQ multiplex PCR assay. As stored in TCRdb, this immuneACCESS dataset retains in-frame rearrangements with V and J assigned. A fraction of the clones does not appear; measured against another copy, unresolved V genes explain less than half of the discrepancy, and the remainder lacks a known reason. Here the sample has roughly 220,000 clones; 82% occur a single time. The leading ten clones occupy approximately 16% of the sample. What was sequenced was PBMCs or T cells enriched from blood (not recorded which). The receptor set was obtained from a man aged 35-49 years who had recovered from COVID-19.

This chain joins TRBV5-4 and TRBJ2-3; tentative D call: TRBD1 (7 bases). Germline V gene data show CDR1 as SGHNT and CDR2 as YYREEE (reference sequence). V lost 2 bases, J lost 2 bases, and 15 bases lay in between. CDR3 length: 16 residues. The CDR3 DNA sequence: TGTGCCAGCAGCTTTTGGCAGGGGGGATACACAGATACGCAGTATTTT. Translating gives CASSFWQGGYTDTQYF.

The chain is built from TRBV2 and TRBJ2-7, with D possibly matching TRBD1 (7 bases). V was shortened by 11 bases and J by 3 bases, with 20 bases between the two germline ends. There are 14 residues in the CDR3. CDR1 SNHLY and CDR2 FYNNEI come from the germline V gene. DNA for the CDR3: TGTGCCTGCTCGGCGGGACAGAGTTACTACGAGCAGTACTTC. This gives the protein CACSAGQSYYEQYF.

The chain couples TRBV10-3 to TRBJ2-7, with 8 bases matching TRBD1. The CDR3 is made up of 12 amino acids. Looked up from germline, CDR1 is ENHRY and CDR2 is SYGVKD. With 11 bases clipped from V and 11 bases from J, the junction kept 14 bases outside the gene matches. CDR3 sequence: CAAGPITGGKYF. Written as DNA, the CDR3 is TGTGCCGCTGGTCCAATTACAGGGGGAAAGTACTTC.

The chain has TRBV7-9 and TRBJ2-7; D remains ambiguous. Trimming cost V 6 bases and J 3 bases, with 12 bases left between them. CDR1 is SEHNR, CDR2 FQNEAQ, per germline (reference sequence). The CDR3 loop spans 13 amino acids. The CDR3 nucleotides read TGTGCCAGCAGGCGACCTACAGTCTACGAGCAGTACTTC. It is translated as CASRRPTVYEQYF.

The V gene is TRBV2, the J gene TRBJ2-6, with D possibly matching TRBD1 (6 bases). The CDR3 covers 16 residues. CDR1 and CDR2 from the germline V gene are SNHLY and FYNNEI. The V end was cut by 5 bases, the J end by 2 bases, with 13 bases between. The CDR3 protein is CASSPTGYPGANVLTF. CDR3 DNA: TGTGCCAGCAGTCCCACAGGGTATCCTGGGGCCAACGTCCTGACTTTC.

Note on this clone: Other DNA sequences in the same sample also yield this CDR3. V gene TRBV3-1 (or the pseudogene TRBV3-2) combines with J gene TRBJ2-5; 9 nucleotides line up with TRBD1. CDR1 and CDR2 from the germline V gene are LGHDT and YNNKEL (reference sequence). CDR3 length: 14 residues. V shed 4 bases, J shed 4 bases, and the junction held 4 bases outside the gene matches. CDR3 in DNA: TGTGCCAGCAGCCCCACAGGGGGCGTAGAGACCCAGTACTTC. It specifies CASSPTGGVETQYF.

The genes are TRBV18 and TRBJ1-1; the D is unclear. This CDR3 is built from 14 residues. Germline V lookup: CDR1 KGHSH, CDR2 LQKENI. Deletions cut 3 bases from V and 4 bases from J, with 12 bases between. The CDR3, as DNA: TGTGCCAGCTCACCGACAACTGGAGGCACTGAAGCTTTCTTT. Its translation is CASSPTTGGTEAFF. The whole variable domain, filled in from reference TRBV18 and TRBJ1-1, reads NAGVMQNPRHLVRRRGQEARLRCSPMKGHSHVYWYRQLPEEGLKFMVYLQKENIIDESGMPKERFSAEFPKEGPSILRIQQVVRGDSAAYFCASSPTTGGTEAFFGQGTRLTVV.

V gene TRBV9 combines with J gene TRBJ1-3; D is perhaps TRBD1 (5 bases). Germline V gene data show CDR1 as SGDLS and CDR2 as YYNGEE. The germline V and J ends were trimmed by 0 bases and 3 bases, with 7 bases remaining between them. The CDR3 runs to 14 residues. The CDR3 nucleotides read TGTGCCAGCAGCGTAGGAACAGGTGGAAACACCATATATTTT. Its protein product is CASSVGTGGNTIYF.

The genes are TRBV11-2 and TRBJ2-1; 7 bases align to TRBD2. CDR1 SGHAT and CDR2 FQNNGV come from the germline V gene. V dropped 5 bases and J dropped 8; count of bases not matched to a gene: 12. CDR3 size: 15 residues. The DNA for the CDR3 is TGTGCCAGCAGCCCTCGGACTAGTATTTTCGATGAGCAGTTCTTC. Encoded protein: CASSPRTSIFDEQFF.

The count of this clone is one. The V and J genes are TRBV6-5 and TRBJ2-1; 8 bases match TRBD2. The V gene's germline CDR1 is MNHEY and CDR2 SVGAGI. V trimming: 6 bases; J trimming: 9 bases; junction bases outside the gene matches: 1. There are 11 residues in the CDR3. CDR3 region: CASRGTSEQFF. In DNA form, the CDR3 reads TGTGCCAGCAGGGGGACTAGTGAGCAGTTCTTC.

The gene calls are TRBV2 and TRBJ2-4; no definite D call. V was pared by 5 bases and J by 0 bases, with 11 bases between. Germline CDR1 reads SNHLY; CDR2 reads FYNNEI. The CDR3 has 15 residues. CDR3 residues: CASSNTILAKNIQYF. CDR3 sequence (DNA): TGTGCCAGCAGTAACACCATTTTAGCCAAAAACATTCAGTACTTC.

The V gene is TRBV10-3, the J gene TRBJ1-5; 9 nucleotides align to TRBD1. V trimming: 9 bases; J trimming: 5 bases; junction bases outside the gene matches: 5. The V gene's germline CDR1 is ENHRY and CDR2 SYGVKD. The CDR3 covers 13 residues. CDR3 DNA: TGTGCCATAGGGACAGGGACCGATCAGCCCCAGCATTTT. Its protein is CAIGTGTDQPQHF.

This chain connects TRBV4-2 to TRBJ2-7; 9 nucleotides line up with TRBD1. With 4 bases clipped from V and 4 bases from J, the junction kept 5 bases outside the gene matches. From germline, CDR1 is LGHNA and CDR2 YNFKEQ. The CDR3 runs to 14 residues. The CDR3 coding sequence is TGTGCCAGCAGCCCTGGACAGGGGTGGTACGAGCAGTACTTC. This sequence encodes CASSPGQGWYEQYF.

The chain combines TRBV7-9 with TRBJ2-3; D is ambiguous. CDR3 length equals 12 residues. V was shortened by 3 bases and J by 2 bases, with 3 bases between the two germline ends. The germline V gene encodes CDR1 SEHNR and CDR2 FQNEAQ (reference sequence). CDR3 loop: CASSFLTDTQYF. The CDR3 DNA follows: TGTGCCAGCAGCTTCCTCACAGATACGCAGTATTTT.

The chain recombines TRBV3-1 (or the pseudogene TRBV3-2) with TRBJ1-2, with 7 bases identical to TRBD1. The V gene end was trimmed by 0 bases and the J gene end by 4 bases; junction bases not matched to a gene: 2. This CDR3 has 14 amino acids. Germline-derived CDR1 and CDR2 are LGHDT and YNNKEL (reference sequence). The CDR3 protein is CASSQDNRGYGYTF. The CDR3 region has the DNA TGTGCCAGCAGCCAAGATAACAGGGGCTATGGCTACACCTTC.

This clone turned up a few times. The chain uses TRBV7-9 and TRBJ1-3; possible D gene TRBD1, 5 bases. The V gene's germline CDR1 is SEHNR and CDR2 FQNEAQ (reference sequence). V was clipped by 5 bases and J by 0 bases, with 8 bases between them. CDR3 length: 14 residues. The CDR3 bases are TGTGCCAGCAGCCAGGGCACCTCTGGAAACACCATATATTTT. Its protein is CASSQGTSGNTIYF.

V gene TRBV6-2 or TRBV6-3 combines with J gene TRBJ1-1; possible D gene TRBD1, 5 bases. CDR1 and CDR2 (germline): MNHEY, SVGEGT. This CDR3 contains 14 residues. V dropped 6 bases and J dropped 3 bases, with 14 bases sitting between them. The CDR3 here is CASSLRGGYTEAFF. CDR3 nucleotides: TGTGCCAGCAGCTTAAGGGGAGGCTACACTGAAGCTTTCTTT.